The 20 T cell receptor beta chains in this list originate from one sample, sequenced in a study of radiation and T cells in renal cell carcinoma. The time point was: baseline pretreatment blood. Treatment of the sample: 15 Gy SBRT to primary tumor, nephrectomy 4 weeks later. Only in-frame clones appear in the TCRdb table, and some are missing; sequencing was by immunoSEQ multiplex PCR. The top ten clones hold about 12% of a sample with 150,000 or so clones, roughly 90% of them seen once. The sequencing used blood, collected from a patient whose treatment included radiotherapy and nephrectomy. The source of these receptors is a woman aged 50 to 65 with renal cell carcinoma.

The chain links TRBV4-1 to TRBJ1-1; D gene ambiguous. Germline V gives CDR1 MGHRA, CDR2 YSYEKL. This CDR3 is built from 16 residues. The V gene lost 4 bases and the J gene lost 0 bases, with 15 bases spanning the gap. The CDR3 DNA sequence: TGCGCCAGCAGCCCCACTACCGGGCAGATGAACACTGAAGCTTTCTTT. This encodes CASSPTTGQMNTEAFF.

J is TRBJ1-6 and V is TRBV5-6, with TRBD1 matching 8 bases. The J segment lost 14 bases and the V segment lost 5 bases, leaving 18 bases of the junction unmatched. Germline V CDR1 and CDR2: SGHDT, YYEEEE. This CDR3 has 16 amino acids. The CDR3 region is CASSLRFGQGPSALHF. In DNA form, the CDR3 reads TGTGCCAGCAGTCTCAGGTTTGGACAGGGCCCTTCGGCCCTCCACTTT.

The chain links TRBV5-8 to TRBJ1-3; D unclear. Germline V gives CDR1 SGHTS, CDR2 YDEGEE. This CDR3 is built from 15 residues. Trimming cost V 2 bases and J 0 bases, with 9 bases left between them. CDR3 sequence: CASSFGEISGNTIYF. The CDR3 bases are TGTGCCAGCAGCTTCGGGGAAATCTCTGGAAACACCATATATTTT.

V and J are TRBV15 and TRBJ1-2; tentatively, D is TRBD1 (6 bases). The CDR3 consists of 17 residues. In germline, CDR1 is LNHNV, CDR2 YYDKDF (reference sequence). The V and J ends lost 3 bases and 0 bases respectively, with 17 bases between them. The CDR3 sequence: CATSSHLRRGTNYGYTF. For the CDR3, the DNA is TGTGCCACCAGCAGTCACCTCCGGAGGGGGACTAACTATGGCTACACCTTC.

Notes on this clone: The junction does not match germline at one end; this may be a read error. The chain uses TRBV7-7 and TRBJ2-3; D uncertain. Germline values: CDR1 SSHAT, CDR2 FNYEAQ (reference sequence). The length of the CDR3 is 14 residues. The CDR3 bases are TGTGCTAGCAGCTTAGGTCCAAGCACAGATACGCAGTATTTT. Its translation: CASSLGPSTDTQYF.

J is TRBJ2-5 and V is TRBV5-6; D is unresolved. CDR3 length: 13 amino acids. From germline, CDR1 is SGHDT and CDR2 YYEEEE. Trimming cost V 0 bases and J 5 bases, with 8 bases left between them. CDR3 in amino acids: CASSLVGFETQYF. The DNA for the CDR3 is TGTGCCAGCAGCTTGGTGGGGTTTGAGACCCAGTACTTC.

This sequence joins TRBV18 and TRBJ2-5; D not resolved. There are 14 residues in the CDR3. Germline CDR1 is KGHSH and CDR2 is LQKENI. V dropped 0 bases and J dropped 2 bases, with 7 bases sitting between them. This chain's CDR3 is CASSPPVAQETQYF. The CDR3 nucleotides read TGTGCCAGCTCACCACCGGTGGCACAAGAGACCCAGTACTTC.

As DNA, the CDR3 is TGTGCCAGCTCACCTTCCGGGACAGGTAGCAATCAGCCCCAGCATTTT. Protein sequence: CASSPSGTGSNQPQHF. The gene calls are TRBV18 and TRBJ1-5; 8 bases line up with TRBD1. The CDR3 runs to 16 residues. V was clipped by 3 bases and J by 0 bases; unmatched bases: 4. From germline, CDR1 is KGHSH and CDR2 LQKENI.

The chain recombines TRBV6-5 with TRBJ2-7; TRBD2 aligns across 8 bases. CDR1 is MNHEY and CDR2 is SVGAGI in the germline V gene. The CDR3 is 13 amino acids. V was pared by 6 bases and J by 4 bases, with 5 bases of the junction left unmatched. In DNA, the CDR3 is TGTGCCAGCAGACCGGGGGGGGGTTACGAGCAGTACTTC. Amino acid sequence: CASRPGGGYEQYF.

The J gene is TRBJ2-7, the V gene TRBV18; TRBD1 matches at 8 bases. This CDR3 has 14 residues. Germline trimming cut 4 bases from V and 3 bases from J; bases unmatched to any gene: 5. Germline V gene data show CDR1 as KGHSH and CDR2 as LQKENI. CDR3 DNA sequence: TGTGCCAGCTCACTAGGACAGGGACTCTACGAGCAGTACTTC. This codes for CASSLGQGLYEQYF. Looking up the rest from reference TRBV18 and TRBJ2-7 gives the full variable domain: NAGVMQNPRHLVRRRGQEARLRCSPMKGHSHVYWYRQLPEEGLKFMVYLQKENIIDESGMPKERFSAEFPKEGPSILRIQQVVRGDSAAYFCASSLGQGLYEQYFGPGTRLTVT.

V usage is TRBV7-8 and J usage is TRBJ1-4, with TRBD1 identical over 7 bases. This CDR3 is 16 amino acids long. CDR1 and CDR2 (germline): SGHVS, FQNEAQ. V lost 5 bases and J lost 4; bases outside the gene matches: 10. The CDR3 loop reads CASSPPSGTVNEKLFF. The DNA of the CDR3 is TGTGCCAGCAGCCCTCCGTCCGGGACAGTTAATGAAAAACTGTTTTTT. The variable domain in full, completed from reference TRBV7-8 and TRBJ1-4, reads GAGVSQSPRYKVAKRGQDVALRCDPISGHVSLFWYQQALGQGPEFLTYFQNEAQLDKSGLPSDRFFAERPEGSVSTLKIQRTQQEDSAVYLCASSPPSGTVNEKLFFGSGTQLSVL.

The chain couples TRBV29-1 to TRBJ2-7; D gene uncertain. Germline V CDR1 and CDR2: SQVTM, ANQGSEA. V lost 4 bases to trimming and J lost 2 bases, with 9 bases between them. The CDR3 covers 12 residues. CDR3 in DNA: TGCAGCGTTGGTTACGGCGCCTACGAGCAGTACTTC. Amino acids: CSVGYGAYEQYF.

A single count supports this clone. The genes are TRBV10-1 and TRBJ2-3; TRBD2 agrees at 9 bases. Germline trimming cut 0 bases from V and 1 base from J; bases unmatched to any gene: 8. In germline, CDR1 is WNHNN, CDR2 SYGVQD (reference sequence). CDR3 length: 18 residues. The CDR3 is CASSESRRASGGTDTQYF. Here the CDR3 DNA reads TGCGCCAGCAGTGAGTCGCGAAGGGCTAGCGGGGGCACAGATACGCAGTATTTT.

CDR3 loop: CASSPGAGAIETQYF. The DNA of the CDR3 is TGTGCCAGCTCACCAGGGGCAGGGGCGATAGAGACCCAGTACTTC. The chain joins TRBV18 to TRBJ2-5; a possible D gene is TRBD1 (6 bases). Germline CDR1 and CDR2: KGHSH and LQKENI. There are 15 residues in the CDR3. V was cut by 2 bases and J by 4 bases, with 14 bases left in between.

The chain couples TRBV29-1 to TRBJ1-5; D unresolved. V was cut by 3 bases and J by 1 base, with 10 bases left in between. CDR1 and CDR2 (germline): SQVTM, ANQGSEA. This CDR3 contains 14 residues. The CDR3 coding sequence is TGCAGCGTTGAGAGGGCAACAAGCAATCAGCCCCAGCATTTT. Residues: CSVERATSNQPQHF.

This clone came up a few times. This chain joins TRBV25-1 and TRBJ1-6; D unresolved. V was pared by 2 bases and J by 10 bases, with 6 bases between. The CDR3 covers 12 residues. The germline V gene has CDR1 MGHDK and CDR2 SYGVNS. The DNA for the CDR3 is TGTGCCAGCAGTGAAGAGTACTCACCCCTCCACTTT. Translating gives CASSEEYSPLHF.

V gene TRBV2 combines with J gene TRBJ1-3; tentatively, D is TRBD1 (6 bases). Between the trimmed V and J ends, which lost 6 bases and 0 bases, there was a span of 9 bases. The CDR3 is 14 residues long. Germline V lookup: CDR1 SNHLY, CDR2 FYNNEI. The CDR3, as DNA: TGTGCCAGCAGCACAGGGTACTCTGGAAACACCATATATTTT. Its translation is CASSTGYSGNTIYF.

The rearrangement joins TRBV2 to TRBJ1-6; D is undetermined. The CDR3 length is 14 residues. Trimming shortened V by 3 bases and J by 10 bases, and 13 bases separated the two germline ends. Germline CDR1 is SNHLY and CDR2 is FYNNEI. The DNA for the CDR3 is TGTGCCAGCAGTGAGCAGGATTTGAAGTCACCCCTCCACTTT. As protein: CASSEQDLKSPLHF.

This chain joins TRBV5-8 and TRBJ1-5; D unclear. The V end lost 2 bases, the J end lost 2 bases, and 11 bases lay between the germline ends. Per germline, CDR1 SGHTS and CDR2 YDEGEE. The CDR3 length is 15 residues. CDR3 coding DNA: TGTGCCAGCAGCTTTCCAGGTCGAGGCAATCAGCCCCAGCATTTT. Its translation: CASSFPGRGNQPQHF.

The CDR3 nucleotides read TGTGCCAGCTCACCAGAAACAGATCGGGGCTACACCTTC. This sequence encodes CASSPETDRGYTF. The chain carries TRBV18 and TRBJ1-2; D gene ambiguous. The CDR3 is 13 amino acids. V lost 2 bases and J 8 bases, leaving 12 bases between the germline ends. Germline-derived CDR1 and CDR2 are KGHSH and LQKENI.